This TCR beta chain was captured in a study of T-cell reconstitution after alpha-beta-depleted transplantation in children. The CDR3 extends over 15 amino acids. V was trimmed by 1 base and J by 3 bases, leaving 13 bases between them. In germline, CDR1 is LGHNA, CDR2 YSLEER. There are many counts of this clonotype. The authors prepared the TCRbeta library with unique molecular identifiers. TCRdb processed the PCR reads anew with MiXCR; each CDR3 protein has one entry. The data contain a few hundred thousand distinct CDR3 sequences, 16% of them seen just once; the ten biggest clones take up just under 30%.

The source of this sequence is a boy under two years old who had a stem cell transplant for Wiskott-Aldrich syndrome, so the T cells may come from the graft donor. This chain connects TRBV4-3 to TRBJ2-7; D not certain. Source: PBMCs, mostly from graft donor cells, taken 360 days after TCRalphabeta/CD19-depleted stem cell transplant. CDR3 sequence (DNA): TGCGCCAGCAGCCAAGGTTTGGCACTCGGCTACGAGCAGTACTTC. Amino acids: CASSQGLALGYEQYF.